This T cell receptor beta chain was recovered during a study of T cell changes during pregnancy in multiple sclerosis. Clones were sequenced by immunoSEQ multiplex PCR, and TCRdb holds only the in-frame ones, with some missing. The sample consists of about 70,000 clones, approximately 90% of them appearing once. With V trimmed by 5 bases and J by 2 bases, 3 bases remained unmatched. This CDR3 contains 13 residues. From germline, CDR1 is MNHNY and CDR2 SVGAGI (reference sequence). This TCR came from a female donor in good health, enrolled as a control in a pregnancy study. The material sequenced was peripheral blood, taken in the second trimester of pregnancy. The chain couples TRBV6-6 to TRBJ2-7; TRBD1 matches at 7 bases. The CDR3 DNA follows: TGTGCCAGCAGTACCGGGACAGCCTACGAGCAGTACTTC. Protein: CASSTGTAYEQYF.